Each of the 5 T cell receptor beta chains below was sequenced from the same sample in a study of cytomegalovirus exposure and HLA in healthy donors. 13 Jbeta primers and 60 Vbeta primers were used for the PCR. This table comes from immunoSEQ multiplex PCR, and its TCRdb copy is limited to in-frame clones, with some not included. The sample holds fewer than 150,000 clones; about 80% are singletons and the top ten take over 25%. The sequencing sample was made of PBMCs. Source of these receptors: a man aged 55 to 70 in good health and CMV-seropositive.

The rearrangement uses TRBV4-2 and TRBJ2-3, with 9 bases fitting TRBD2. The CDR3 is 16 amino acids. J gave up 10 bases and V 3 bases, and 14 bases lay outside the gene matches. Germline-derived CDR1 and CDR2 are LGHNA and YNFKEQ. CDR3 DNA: TGTGCCAGCAGCCAGACCCCTCCCGCGGGGGGGCCACCGCAGTATTTT. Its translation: CASSQTPPAGGPPQYF.

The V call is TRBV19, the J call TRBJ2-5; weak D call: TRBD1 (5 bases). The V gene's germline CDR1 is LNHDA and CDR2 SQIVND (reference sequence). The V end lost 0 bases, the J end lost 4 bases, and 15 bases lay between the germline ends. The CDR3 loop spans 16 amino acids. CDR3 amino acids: CASSIDNAGSGETQYF. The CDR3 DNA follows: TGTGCCAGTAGTATAGATAATGCAGGGTCGGGAGAGACCCAGTACTTC. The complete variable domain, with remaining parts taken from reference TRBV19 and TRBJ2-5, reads DGGITQSPKYLFRKEGQNVTLSCEQNLNHDAMYWYRQDPGQGLRLIYYSQIVNDFQKGDIAEGYSVSREKKESFPLTVTSAQKNPTAFYLCASSIDNAGSGETQYFGPGTRLLVL.

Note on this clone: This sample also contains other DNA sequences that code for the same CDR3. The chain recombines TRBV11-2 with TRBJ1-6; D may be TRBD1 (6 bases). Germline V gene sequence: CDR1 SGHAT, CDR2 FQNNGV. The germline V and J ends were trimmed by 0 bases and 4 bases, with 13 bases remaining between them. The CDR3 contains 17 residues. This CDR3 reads CASSLDQGSGYNSPLHF. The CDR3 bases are TGTGCCAGCAGCTTAGATCAGGGGAGCGGTTATAATTCACCCCTCCACTTT.

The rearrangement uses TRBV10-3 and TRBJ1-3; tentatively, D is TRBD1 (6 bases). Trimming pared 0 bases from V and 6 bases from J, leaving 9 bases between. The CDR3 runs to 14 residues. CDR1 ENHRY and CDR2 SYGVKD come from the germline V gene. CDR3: CAISESGGQNTIYF. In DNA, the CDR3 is TGTGCCATCAGTGAGTCGGGGGGGCAAAACACCATATATTTT.

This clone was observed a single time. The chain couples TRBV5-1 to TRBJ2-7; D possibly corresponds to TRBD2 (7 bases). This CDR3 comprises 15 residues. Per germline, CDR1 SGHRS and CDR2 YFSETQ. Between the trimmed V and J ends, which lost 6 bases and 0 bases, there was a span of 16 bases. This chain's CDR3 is CASTSGGGGSYEQYF. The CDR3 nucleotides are TGCGCCAGCACCTCGGGGGGAGGGGGCTCCTACGAGCAGTACTTC.